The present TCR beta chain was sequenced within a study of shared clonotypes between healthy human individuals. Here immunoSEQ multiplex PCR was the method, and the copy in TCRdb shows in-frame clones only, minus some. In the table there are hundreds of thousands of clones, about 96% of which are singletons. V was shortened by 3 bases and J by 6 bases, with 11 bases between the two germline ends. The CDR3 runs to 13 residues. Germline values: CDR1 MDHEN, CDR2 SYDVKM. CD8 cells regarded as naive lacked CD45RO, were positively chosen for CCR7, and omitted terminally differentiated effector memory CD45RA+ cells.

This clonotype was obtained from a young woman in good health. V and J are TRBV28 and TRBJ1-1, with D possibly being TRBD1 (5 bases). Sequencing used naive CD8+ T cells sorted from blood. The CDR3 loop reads CASSFSGIAEAFF. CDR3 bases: TGTGCCAGCAGTTTTTCAGGGATCGCTGAAGCTTTCTTT. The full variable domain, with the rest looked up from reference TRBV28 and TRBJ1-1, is DVKVTQSSRYLVKRTGEKVFLECVQDMDHENMFWYRQDPGLGLRLIYFSYDVKMKEKGDIPEGYSVSREKKERFSLILESASTNQTSMYLCASSFSGIAEAFFGQGTRLTVV.